These 6 T cell receptor beta chains were sequenced from one sample in a study of blood T cell repertoires in COVID-19. Profiled with immunoSEQ multiplex PCR; TCRdb holds only in-frame clones, not every one. Seen here are some 300,000 clones, around 90% observed once, and the top ten hold 6.3%. The sequencing input was peripheral blood. The receptors here all came from a woman aged 45 to 65 with COVID-19, enrolled during active disease.

The V and J genes are TRBV11-2 and TRBJ2-7, with 10 positions matching TRBD2. Trimming took 4 bases from V and 1 from J; bases not matched to a gene: 10. The germline gives CDR1 SGHAT, CDR2 FQNNGV. The CDR3 has 17 residues. Here the CDR3 reads CASSSGGAGGGSYEQYF. In DNA, the CDR3 is TGTGCCAGCAGCTCGGGAGGAGCGGGAGGGGGTTCCTACGAGCAGTACTTC.

As DNA, the CDR3 is TGTGCCAGCAGCCATGGAGTAGTAGCGGGCTCCAAAACAGATACGCAGTATTTT. This sequence encodes CASSHGVVAGSKTDTQYF. V gene TRBV6-2 or TRBV6-3 combines with J gene TRBJ2-3; 7 bases match TRBD2. The germline V gene encodes CDR1 MNHEY and CDR2 SVGEGT. Trimming cost V 6 bases and J 3 bases; bases outside gene matches: 18. The CDR3 covers 18 residues.

This chain joins TRBV10-3 and TRBJ1-1, with TRBD1 as a possible D gene (5 bases). The ends were cut back, 3 bases at V and 0 bases at J, with 8 bases in the middle. The CDR3 extends over 14 amino acids. The germline gives CDR1 ENHRY, CDR2 SYGVKD. DNA of the CDR3: TGTGCCATCAGTGACTGGGGGGTGAACACTGAAGCTTTCTTT. Protein: CAISDWGVNTEAFF.

This rearrangement joins TRBV15 to TRBJ2-1; 9 bases are a match to TRBD1. With V trimmed by 4 bases and J by 9 bases, 7 bases remained unmatched. Germline lookup yields CDR1 LNHNV and CDR2 YYDKDF (reference sequence). The CDR3 is 14 residues long. In DNA, the CDR3 is TGTGCCACCAGCAAAAGGACAGGGGTTGGTGAGCAGTTCTTC. It yields the protein CATSKRTGVGEQFF.

The chain uses TRBV3-1 (or the pseudogene TRBV3-2) and TRBJ2-3, with TRBD1 matching 9 bases. This CDR3 has 15 residues. Germline V gene data show CDR1 as LGHDT and CDR2 as YNNKEL (reference sequence). Unmatched junction bases numbered 3, after V lost 4 bases and J lost 1 base. CDR3 sequence (DNA): TGTGCCAGCAGCCCCCGACAGGGGGGCACAGATACGCAGTATTTT. It yields the protein CASSPRQGGTDTQYF.

This chain connects TRBV7-9 to TRBJ1-2; 10 nucleotides agree with TRBD1. The CDR3 has 14 amino acids. V was clipped by 5 bases and J by 3 bases; unmatched bases: 3. Germline lookup yields CDR1 SEHNR and CDR2 FQNEAQ (reference sequence). The CDR3 sequence: CASSGQGEDYGYTF. The DNA for the CDR3 is TGTGCCAGCAGCGGACAGGGGGAGGACTATGGCTACACCTTC.